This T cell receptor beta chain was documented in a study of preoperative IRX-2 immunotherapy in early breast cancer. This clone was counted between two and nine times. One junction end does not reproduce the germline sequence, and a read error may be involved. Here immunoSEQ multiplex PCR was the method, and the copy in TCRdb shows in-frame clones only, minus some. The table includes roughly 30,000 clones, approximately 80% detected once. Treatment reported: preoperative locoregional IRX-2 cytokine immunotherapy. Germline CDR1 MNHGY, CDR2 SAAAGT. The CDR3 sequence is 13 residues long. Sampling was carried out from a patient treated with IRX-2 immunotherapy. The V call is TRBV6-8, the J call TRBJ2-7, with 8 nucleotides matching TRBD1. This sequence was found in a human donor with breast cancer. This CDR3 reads CASSPQTGTGHHF. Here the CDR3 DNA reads TGTGCCAGCAGTCCACAAACCGGGACAGGCCATCACTTC.